The next 23 T cell receptor beta chains were all read from a single sample in a study of blood T cells in healthy people across ages. A second PCR, run for about 6 to 11 cycles, used a sample-barcoded 5' primer plus a J-beta primer mix. Via MiXCR, TCRdb re-called the 5' RACE reads, giving one row per CDR3 protein. The sample includes roughly 2 million distinct CDR3 sequences, roughly 50% of them seen just once. Source material: blood. All receptors derive from a woman between 40 and 55 years old in good health.

V and J are TRBV6-7 and TRBJ2-4; a weak D match, TRBD1 (6 bases). The J call may be faulty, since TRBJ2-7 better matches the DNA end. TRBV6-7 is noted as an ORF with a role that remains uncertain. The CDR3 length is 13 residues. The CDR3 here is CASLNRVDYEQYF. The CDR3 DNA follows: TGTGCCAGCCTCAACAGGGTCGACTACGAGCAGTACTTC.

The chain carries TRBV29-1 and TRBJ1-4; 7 nucleotides line up with TRBD1. From germline, CDR1 is SQVTM and CDR2 ANQGSEA. V was clipped by 4 bases and J by 3 bases; unmatched bases: 8. The CDR3 covers 15 residues. The chain's CDR3 is CSVVYPGQSNEKLFF. The CDR3 DNA reads as TGCAGCGTTGTATATCCGGGACAGTCTAATGAAAAACTGTTTTTT.

The chain recombines TRBV2 with TRBJ1-2, with no clear D. Trimming took off 1 base at V and 1 base at J, with 7 bases between the two ends. From germline, CDR1 is SNHLY and CDR2 FYNNEI. CDR3 length: 14 amino acids. The CDR3: CASSEVRFNYGYTF. CDR3 DNA sequence: TGTGCCAGCAGTGAAGTGAGATTTAACTATGGCTACACCTTC.

In its sample, this clonotype was seen once. CDR3 nucleotide sequence: TGTGCCAGCAAGTTAGCGCGCACTCATGAAAAACTGTTTTTT. This sequence encodes CASKLARTHEKLFF. This sequence joins TRBV27 and TRBJ1-4, with D hard to call. This CDR3 spans 14 amino acids. Trimming took 7 bases from V and 6 from J, leaving 15 bases between them. CDR1 and CDR2 (germline): MNHEY, SMNVEV (reference sequence).

V gene TRBV5-1 combines with J gene TRBJ2-5, with 7 bases fitting TRBD2. The germline gives CDR1 SGHRS, CDR2 YFSETQ. This CDR3 region has 14 residues. V shed 1 base and J 6 bases; nucleotides not matched to a gene: 6. The CDR3 coding sequence is TGCGCCAGCAGCTTGCCTTCTAGCGGAAAGACCCAGTACTTC. Translated: CASSLPSSGKTQYF.

The gene calls are TRBV3-1 and TRBJ2-1; TRBD1 aligns across 7 bases. The CDR3 totals 16 residues. The V and J ends lost 1 base and 2 bases, in that order; junction bases with no gene match: 5. In germline, CDR1 is LGHDT, CDR2 YNNKEL (reference sequence). The CDR3 nucleotides are TGTGCCAGCAGCCAAGCGGACAGGAGACCCTACAATGAGCAGTTCTTC. Its protein product is CASSQADRRPYNEQFF.

This clonotype was seen only a few times. The V call is TRBV29-1, the J call TRBJ2-3; 7 nucleotides line up with TRBD2. CDR3 length equals 15 residues. Germline trimming cut 4 bases from V and 2 bases from J; bases unmatched to any gene: 9. Germline V gene data show CDR1 as SQVTM and CDR2 as ANQGSEA. The CDR3 region is CSVVFGTIFTDTQYF. The CDR3 bases are TGCAGCGTTGTTTTCGGGACTATATTCACAGATACGCAGTATTTT.

The gene calls are TRBV7-2 and TRBJ2-7, with D perhaps TRBD1 or TRBD2 (5 bases each). V dropped 6 bases and J dropped 3 bases, with 18 bases sitting between them. The CDR3 contains 15 residues. Germline V CDR1 and CDR2: SGHTA, FQGNSA. The CDR3 reads CASRHDRDGNYEQYF. For the CDR3, the DNA is TGTGCCAGCAGACACGACCGGGACGGAAACTACGAGCAGTACTTC.

This rearrangement joins TRBV4-2 to TRBJ1-1; the D gene is possibly TRBD1 (5 bases). V shed 0 bases and J shed 11 bases, with 19 bases lying between them. The CDR3 is 15 residues long. Germline V gene sequence: CDR1 LGHNA, CDR2 YNFKEQ. The CDR3 region is CASSQDLSRAVDAFF. CDR3 coding DNA: TGTGCCAGCAGCCAAGATCTGAGCAGGGCGGTGGATGCTTTCTTT.

This chain links TRBV28 with TRBJ2-1, with unresolved D. The CDR3 is 14 residues long. CDR1 MDHEN and CDR2 SYDVKM come from the germline V gene. The V gene lost 1 base and the J gene lost 5 bases, with 9 bases spanning the gap. The CDR3 DNA reads as TGTGCCAGCAGTTTATTCTTTGCCCACAATGAGCAGTTCTTC. Its protein product is CASSLFFAHNEQFF.

The chain couples TRBV12-3 or TRBV12-4 to TRBJ1-5; possibly TRBD1 for D (6 bases). Trimming took 5 bases from V and 3 from J, leaving 14 bases between them. The CDR3 spans 15 residues. The CDR3 DNA reads as TGTGCCAGCAGTCTAGTCGGGACATCCAATCAGCCCCAGCATTTT. It codes for CASSLVGTSNQPQHF.

Only one count was recorded for this clonotype. The V call is TRBV7-2, the J call TRBJ1-2; 9 nucleotides match TRBD1. Looked up from germline, CDR1 is SGHTA and CDR2 is FQGNSA. Trimming cost V 2 bases and J 4 bases; bases outside gene matches: 5. CDR3 length: 15 residues. The CDR3 is CASSLPTGGTYGYTF. DNA for the CDR3: TGTGCCAGCAGCTTACCTACAGGGGGCACCTATGGCTACACCTTC. The full variable domain, its missing parts supplied by reference TRBV7-2 and TRBJ1-2, is GAGVSQSPSNKVTEKGKDVELRCDPISGHTALYWYRQSLGQGLEFLIYFQGNSAPDKSGLPSDRFSAERTGGSVSTLTIQRTQQEDSAVYLCASSLPTGGTYGYTFGSGTRLTVV.

This clonotype was seen only a few times. The chain carries TRBV6-5 and TRBJ2-5, with D tentatively TRBD1 or TRBD2 (5 bases each). The CDR3 is 16 amino acids. Germline CDR1 and CDR2: MNHEY and SVGAGI. V dropped 6 bases and J dropped 1 base, with 18 bases sitting between them. The CDR3 nucleotides read TGTGCCAGCAGACGACTGGGGGTTGATTCCCAAGAGACCCAGTACTTC. Translation gives CASRRLGVDSQETQYF.

Only a few counts were recorded for this clonotype. The rearrangement uses TRBV5-1 and TRBJ1-4; possibly TRBD1 for D (6 bases). Germline loops: CDR1 SGHRS, CDR2 YFSETQ. Trimming took off 4 bases at V and 0 bases at J, with 13 bases between the two ends. The CDR3 length is 16 residues. The CDR3 protein is CASSLTGPATNEKLFF. CDR3 nucleotides: TGCGCCAGCAGCCTGACAGGCCCTGCAACTAATGAAAAACTGTTTTTT.

The genes are TRBV7-2 and TRBJ2-7, with D perhaps TRBD2 (5 bases). Germline CDR1 SGHTA, CDR2 FQGNSA. The CDR3 covers 14 residues. With 4 bases removed from V and 4 bases from J, the gap between germline ends came to 14 bases. CDR3 bases: TGTGCCAGCAGCTCTACGGGGAGAGGGTACGAGCAGTACTTC. Protein product: CASSSTGRGYEQYF.

J is TRBJ1-4 and V is TRBV6-2 or TRBV6-3; the D gene is possibly TRBD1 (5 bases). Trimming took 6 bases from V and 8 from J, leaving 13 bases between them. The V gene's germline CDR1 is MNHEY and CDR2 SVGEGT. The CDR3 extends over 13 amino acids. The CDR3 here is CASSDSPREKLFF. CDR3 nucleotides: TGTGCCAGCAGCGACAGTCCTAGAGAAAAACTGTTTTTT.

The chain carries TRBV7-2 and TRBJ2-3; TRBD1 might be the D (6 bases). Trimming shortened V by 5 bases and J by 0 bases, and 12 bases separated the two germline ends. The CDR3 length is 15 residues. The germline V gene has CDR1 SGHTA and CDR2 FQGNSA. The CDR3 DNA follows: TGTGCCAGCAGCCGAACAGGGATGAGCACAGATACGCAGTATTTT. Translating it yields CASSRTGMSTDTQYF.

The chain recombines TRBV7-8 with TRBJ2-3; 7 bases fit TRBD2. Germline lookup yields CDR1 SGHVS and CDR2 FQNEAQ. The CDR3 extends over 13 amino acids. The V segment lost 5 bases and the J segment 7 bases; nucleotides outside the gene matches: 6. Here the CDR3 reads CASSATGTNTQYF. As DNA, the CDR3 is TGTGCCAGCAGCGCCACCGGGACTAATACGCAGTATTTT.

The CDR3 is CSSRWGDTEAFF. CDR3 DNA sequence: TGCAGCTCCCGTTGGGGGGACACTGAAGCTTTCTTT. The J gene is TRBJ1-1, the V gene TRBV29-1; weak D call: TRBD1 (5 bases). The CDR3 runs to 12 residues. The V end was cut by 8 bases, the J end by 3 bases, with 13 bases between. Germline CDR1 SQVTM, CDR2 ANQGSEA.

The sample holds a few counts of this clonotype. The J gene is TRBJ2-4, the V gene TRBV28, with D perhaps matching TRBD1 (5 bases). This CDR3 has 15 residues. Germline CDR1 and CDR2: MDHEN and SYDVKM. Trimming took off 5 bases at V and 0 bases at J, with 11 bases between the two ends. The CDR3 is CASSPTVIAKNIQYF. In DNA form, the CDR3 reads TGTGCCAGCAGTCCGACAGTTATAGCCAAAAACATTCAGTACTTC.

CDR3 bases: TGTGCCAGCAGCGGGGAGACAACTCCACGCTCTGGGGCCAACGTCCTGACTTTC. Its translation: CASSGETTPRSGANVLTF. V and J are TRBV5-5 and TRBJ2-6; D might be TRBD2 (5 bases). V lost 4 bases, J lost 0 bases, and 17 bases lay in between. The CDR3 runs 18 residues. CDR1 and CDR2 (germline): SGHKS, YYEKEE (reference sequence).

The chain has TRBV13 and TRBJ2-4, with D possibly being TRBD1 or TRBD2 (6 bases each). The CDR3 spans 16 residues. Between the trimmed V and J ends, which lost 5 bases and 1 base, there was a span of 15 bases. Germline CDR1 reads PRHDT; CDR2 reads FYEKMQ (reference sequence). The CDR3 nucleotides are TGTGCCAGCAGCATCAGGGGAGGTGGTGCCAAAAACATTCAGTACTTC. Protein sequence: CASSIRGGGAKNIQYF. Full variable domain (missing parts from reference TRBV13 and TRBJ2-4): AAGVIQSPRHLIKEKRETATLKCYPIPRHDTVYWYQQGPGQDPQFLISFYEKMQSDKGSIPDRFSAQQFSDYHSELNMSSLELGDSALYFCASSIRGGGAKNIQYFGAGTRLSVL.

This sequence joins TRBV11-2 and TRBJ2-1; possible D gene TRBD1, 5 bases. CDR3 length: 14 residues. The germline V gene has CDR1 SGHAT and CDR2 FQNNGV. Trimming took 5 bases from V and 8 from J, leaving 16 bases between them. CDR3 sequence: CASSHRKGADEQFF. In nucleotides, the CDR3 is TGTGCCAGCAGCCACAGGAAAGGGGCGGATGAGCAGTTCTTC.